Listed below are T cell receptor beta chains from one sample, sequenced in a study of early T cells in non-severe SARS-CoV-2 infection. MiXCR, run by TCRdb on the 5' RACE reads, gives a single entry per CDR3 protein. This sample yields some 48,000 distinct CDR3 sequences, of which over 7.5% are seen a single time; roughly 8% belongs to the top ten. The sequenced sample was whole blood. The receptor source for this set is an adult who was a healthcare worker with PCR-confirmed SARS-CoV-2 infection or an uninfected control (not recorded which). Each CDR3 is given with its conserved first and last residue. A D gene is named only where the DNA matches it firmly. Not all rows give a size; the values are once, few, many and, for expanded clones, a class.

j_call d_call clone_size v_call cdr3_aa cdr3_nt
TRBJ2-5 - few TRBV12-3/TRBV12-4 CASSTNQGLQETQYF TGTGCCAGCAGTACAAACCAGGGGCTCCAAGAGACCCAGTACTTC
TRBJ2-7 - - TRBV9 CASSDAVRSYVQYF TGTGCCAGCAGTGACGCGGTCCGTTCCTACGTGCAGTACTTC
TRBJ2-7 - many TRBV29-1 CSVESRESYEQYF TGCAGCGTTGAAAGCCGAGAGTCCTACGAGCAGTACTTC
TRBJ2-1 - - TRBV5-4 CASSTQLVSAKQFF TGTGCCAGCAGCACTCAACTAGTTTCTGCGAAGCAGTTCTTC
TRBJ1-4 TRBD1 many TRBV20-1 CSASHRGPTNEKLFF TGCAGTGCTAGCCACAGGGGGCCCACTAATGAAAAACTGTTTTTT
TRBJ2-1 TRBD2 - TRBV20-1 CSARPYTSGSYNEQFF TGCAGTGCTAGGCCCTACACTAGCGGGAGCTACAATGAGCAGTTCTTC
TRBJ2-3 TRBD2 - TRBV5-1 CASSTTGGTDTQYF TGCGCCAGCAGCACTACGGGAGGGACAGATACGCAGTATTTT
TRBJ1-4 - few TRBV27 CASSFGLEAELFF TGTGCCAGCAGTTTTGGTCTCGAGGCGGAACTGTTTTTT
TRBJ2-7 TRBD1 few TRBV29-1 CSAEGQGAYEQYF TGCAGCGCCGAAGGACAGGGAGCCTACGAGCAGTACTTC
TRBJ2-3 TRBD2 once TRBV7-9 CASSGLAGPTDTQYF TGTGCCAGCAGCGGACTAGCGGGTCCCACAGATACGCAGTATTTT
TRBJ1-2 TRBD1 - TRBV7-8 CASSFRGQGAYGYTF TGTGCCAGCAGCTTCAGGGGACAGGGGGCCTATGGCTACACCTTC
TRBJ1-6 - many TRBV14 CASSQELGYNSPLHF TGTGCCAGCAGCCAAGAGCTCGGTTATAATTCACCCCTCCACTTT
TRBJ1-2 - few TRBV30 CAWSGSGYGYTF TGTGCCTGGAGTGGGAGCGGCTATGGCTACACCTTC
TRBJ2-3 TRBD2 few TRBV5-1 CASSLDSGGPTDTQYF TGCGCCAGCAGCTTGGACAGCGGGGGACCCACAGATACGCAGTATTTT
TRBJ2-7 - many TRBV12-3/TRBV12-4 CASSRDVGHEQYF TGTGCCAGCAGCCGGGATGTAGGGCACGAGCAGTACTTC
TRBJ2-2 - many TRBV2 CASNGDSNTGELFF TGTGCCAGCAATGGGGACTCGAACACCGGGGAGCTGTTTTTT
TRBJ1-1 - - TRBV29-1 CSVEDPGWSGDTEAFF TGCAGCGTTGAAGACCCGGGCTGGTCGGGGGACACTGAAGCTTTCTTT
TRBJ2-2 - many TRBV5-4 CASSVSGFGELFF TGTGCCAGCAGCGTCTCAGGGTTCGGGGAGCTGTTTTTT
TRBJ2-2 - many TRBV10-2 CASSESWDGLNTGELFF TGCGCCAGCAGTGAGTCATGGGACGGGTTGAACACCGGGGAGCTGTTTTTT
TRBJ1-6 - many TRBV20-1 CSASGRGRGSYNSPLHF TGCAGTGCTAGCGGCAGGGGCCGCGGGTCCTATAATTCACCCCTCCACTTT
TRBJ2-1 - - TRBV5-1 CASSSRLPNEQFF TGCGCCAGCAGCTCGCGACTGCCTAATGAGCAGTTCTTC
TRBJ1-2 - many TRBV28 CASKDGANYGYTF TGTGCCAGCAAGGACGGGGCTAACTATGGCTACACCTTC